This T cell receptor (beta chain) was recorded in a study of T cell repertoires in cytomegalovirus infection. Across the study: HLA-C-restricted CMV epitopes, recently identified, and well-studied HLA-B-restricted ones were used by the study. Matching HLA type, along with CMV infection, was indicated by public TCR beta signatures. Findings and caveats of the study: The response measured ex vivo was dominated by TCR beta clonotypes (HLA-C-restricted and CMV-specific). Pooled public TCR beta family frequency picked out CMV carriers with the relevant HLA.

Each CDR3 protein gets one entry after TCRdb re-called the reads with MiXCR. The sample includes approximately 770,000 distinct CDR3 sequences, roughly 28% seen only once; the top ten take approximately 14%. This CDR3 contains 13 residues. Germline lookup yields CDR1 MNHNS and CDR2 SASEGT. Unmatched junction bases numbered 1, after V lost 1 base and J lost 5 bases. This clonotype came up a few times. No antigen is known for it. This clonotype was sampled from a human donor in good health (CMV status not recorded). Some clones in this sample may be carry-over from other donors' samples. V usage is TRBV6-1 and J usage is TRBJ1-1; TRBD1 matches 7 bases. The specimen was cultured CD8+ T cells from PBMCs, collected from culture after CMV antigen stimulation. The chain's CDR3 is CASSEEQGTEAFF. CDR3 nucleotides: TGTGCCAGCAGTGAAGAACAGGGGACTGAAGCTTTCTTT.